This T cell receptor beta chain is from a study of shared clonotypes between healthy human individuals. Study details: Participating donors consisted of two women and a few men aged 18 to 49. Regarding the study as a whole: What limited the represented genetic and exposure-history diversity was the small number of donors.

For this clone: The antigen is unknown. This sample also contains other DNA sequences that code for the same CDR3.

The CDR3 sequence is 14 residues long. The V and J ends lost 0 bases and 1 base respectively, with 7 bases between them. The germline CDR1 and CDR2 sequences are SGHRS and YFSETQ. The unsorted PBMC replicate PCRs were performed with around 310 ng DNA, tens of thousands of T cell genomes. In the authors' workflow: Junction-only immunoSEQ data arrived without quality scores, meaning filtering differed. Clones were read by immunoSEQ multiplex PCR, and TCRdb kept only the in-frame ones, dropping some. V and J calls and clone size are given by that table; D and trimming were obtained from the DNA. Altogether 400,000 to 500,000 clones are present, roughly 78% being singletons, with the ten largest covering over 9.5%.

The source is a woman in her forties in good health. Some clones in this sample may be carry-over from other donors' samples. The chain carries TRBV5-1 and TRBJ2-5; D call uncertain. Sequenced material: PBMCs. The DNA of the CDR3 is TGCGCCAGCAGCTTGGTAGGGTCCCAAGAGACCCAGTACTTC. Translation: CASSLVGSQETQYF.